The 2 T cell receptor beta chains below all came from one sample that was sequenced in a study of T-cell memory formation after mild COVID-19. A single record per CDR3 protein comes from TCRdb applying MiXCR to the 5' RACE reads. The sample shows approximately 450,000 distinct CDR3 sequences, about 18% of them seen only once. The sequenced sample consisted of PBMCs or a T cell subset sorted from them (not recorded which). These receptors originate from an adult woman who had mild COVID-19 (a few samples of this study predate the infection). Cell type and time point are not known.

CDR3 DNA: TGTGCCAGCAGCCAGGACGCATGGGCCGAGCAGTACTTC. This codes for CASSQDAWAEQYF. This chain connects TRBV5-5 to TRBJ2-7; D is uncertain. Germline V CDR1 and CDR2: SGHKS, YYEKEE (reference sequence). This CDR3 region has 13 residues. V was clipped by 4 bases and J by 6 bases, with 14 bases between them. Based on the CDR3 plus reference TRBV5-5 and TRBJ2-7, the full variable domain is DAGVTQSPTHLIKTRGQQVTLRCSPISGHKSVSWYQQVLGQGPQFIFQYYEKEERGRGNFPDRFSARQFPNYSSELNVNALLLGDSALYLCASSQDAWAEQYFGPGTRLTVT.

The V call is TRBV19, the J call TRBJ1-1, with a tentative D call TRBD1 (6 bases). The V and J ends lost 7 bases and 1 base respectively, with 16 bases between them. In germline, CDR1 is LNHDA, CDR2 SQIVND (reference sequence). This CDR3 region has 15 residues. This chain's CDR3 is CASTLGGLKNTEAFF. As DNA, the CDR3 is TGTGCCAGTACTTTGGGGGGCCTGAAGAACACTGAAGCTTTCTTT.